This TCR beta chain is drawn from a study of shared clonotypes between healthy human individuals. On the study more broadly: CD4 naive and memory got three plates each, CD8 naive two, CD8 memory one. General study points: Larger richness was generally estimated for naive than memory subsets.

Germline V CDR1 and CDR2: SNHLY, FYNNEI. The V and J ends lost 6 bases and 5 bases, in that order; junction bases with no gene match: 14. The CDR3 consists of 16 residues. Sequencing used immunoSEQ multiplex PCR; TCRdb keeps in-frame clones, though not all of them. In the table there are about 120,000 clones, approximately 70% of which are singletons. A remark on this clone: Its matching antigen is unknown.

The chain links TRBV2 to TRBJ2-7; 9 bases match TRBD2. The sequenced sample was memory CD8+ T cells sorted from blood. Subset in this sample: CD45RO+ cells pooled with CCR7-negative TemRA cells. The receptor was derived from a woman aged 25-40 years in good health. CDR3 DNA sequence: TGTGCCAGCAGAGAACCCGTAGCGGGAGCGGGGAACGAGCAGTACTTC. Protein product: CASREPVAGAGNEQYF.